The 13 T cell receptor beta chains below were found in one sample sequenced in a study of shared clonotypes between healthy human individuals (dated by TCRdb to 2018 to 2020). Receptors were amplified or captured by the immunoSEQ multiplex PCR assay. TCRdb's version of the immuneACCESS table is confined to in-frame rearrangements and falls short of the full clone set. An unresolved V gene accounts for under half of the shortfall where checked; the remainder is of unknown origin. This sample lists 950,000 to 1,300,000 clones; about 74% were detected once. The ten largest make up over 1.3% of the sample. The specimen was memory CD4+ T cells sorted from blood. This sample's cell subset or site label indicates: CD45RA-negative fraction. The source of these receptors is a man younger than 30 in good health.

This clone is a singleton in its sample. This sample includes further DNA sequences coding for the same CDR3. J is TRBJ2-7 and V is TRBV18; either TRBD1 or TRBD2 may supply D (5 bases each). V gave up 2 bases and J gave up 2 bases, with 7 bases separating them. This CDR3 is 13 amino acids long. Germline V lookup: CDR1 KGHSH, CDR2 LQKENI. The CDR3 sequence: CASSPGGPYEQYF. Here the CDR3 DNA reads TGTGCCAGCTCACCAGGGGGTCCCTACGAGCAGTACTTC.

The genes are TRBV5-6 and TRBJ1-5; 7 nucleotides agree with TRBD1. The CDR3 is made up of 13 amino acids. Germline assignment: CDR1 SGHDT and CDR2 YYEEEE. With 4 bases clipped from V and 10 bases from J, the junction kept 8 bases outside the gene matches. This CDR3 reads CASSLSTGFPQHF. CDR3 DNA sequence: TGTGCCAGCAGCCTATCGACAGGGTTTCCCCAGCATTTT. The variable domain in full, with the rest retrieved from reference TRBV5-6 and TRBJ1-5, is DAGVTQSPTHLIKTRGQQVTLRCSPKSGHDTVSWYQQALGQGPQFIFQYYEEEERQRGNFPDRFSGHQFPNYSSELNVNALLLGDSALYLCASSLSTGFPQHFGDGTRLSIL.

This clone turned up a few times. The chain recombines TRBV5-1 with TRBJ1-1; no clear D gene. The CDR3 extends over 15 amino acids. Germline V gene sequence: CDR1 SGHRS, CDR2 YFSETQ. Trimming took off 2 bases at V and 6 bases at J, with 17 bases between the two ends. CDR3 nucleotides: TGCGCCAGCAGCTTCGGGGAGGTACTGGCCGCTGAAGCTTTCTTT. This codes for CASSFGEVLAAEAFF.

In this sample, this clone turned up once. This chain joins TRBV6-1 and TRBJ2-7; 14 bases are shared with TRBD2. V shed 7 bases and J 1 base; nucleotides not matched to a gene: 3. Germline V gene data show CDR1 as MNHNS and CDR2 as SASEGT. This CDR3 contains 15 residues. The CDR3 DNA sequence: TGTGCCAGCACCGGGACTAGCGGGGGTTCCTACGAGCAGTACTTC. Residues: CASTGTSGGSYEQYF.

The chain employs TRBV10-3 and TRBJ1-2, with TRBD1 matching 8 bases. The CDR3 extends over 12 amino acids. The ends lost 10 bases at V and 8 bases at J; junction bases unmatched: 9. CDR1 and CDR2 (germline): ENHRY, SYGVKD. Here the CDR3 DNA reads TGTGCCAGCTCGACAGGGGCGGAGGGCTACACCTTC. Encoded protein: CASSTGAEGYTF.

The V call is TRBV5-1, the J call TRBJ1-1, with D possibly being TRBD1 (5 bases). Trimming shortened V by 3 bases and J by 0 bases, and 18 bases separated the two germline ends. The CDR3 consists of 17 residues. CDR1 and CDR2 from the germline V gene are SGHRS and YFSETQ. The CDR3 DNA is TGCGCCAGCAGCTCGGACACCGCACGAGGGATGAACACTGAAGCTTTCTTT. It is translated as CASSSDTARGMNTEAFF. The full variable domain, rest sourced from reference TRBV5-1 and TRBJ1-1, is KAGVTQTPRYLIKTRGQQVTLSCSPISGHRSVSWYQQTPGQGLQFLFEYFSETQRNKGNFPGRFSGRQFSNSRSEMNVSTLELGDSALYLCASSSDTARGMNTEAFFGQGTRLTVV.

The chain employs TRBV19 and TRBJ1-2; D might be TRBD1 (5 bases). This CDR3 region has 15 residues. Trimming removed 3 bases from V and 3 bases from J, with 14 bases in between. Germline V gene sequence: CDR1 LNHDA, CDR2 SQIVND (reference sequence). The CDR3 loop reads CASSMEAAGDYGYTF. In DNA, the CDR3 is TGTGCCAGTAGTATGGAGGCAGCGGGGGACTATGGCTACACCTTC.

The chain couples TRBV11-2 to TRBJ1-1, with D hard to call. CDR1 is SGHAT and CDR2 is FQNNGV in the germline V gene. Trimming removed 4 bases from V and 5 bases from J, with 11 bases in between. The CDR3 is 13 residues long. The CDR3 sequence: CASSSSYKTEAFF. CDR3 nucleotide sequence: TGTGCCAGCAGCTCCTCCTATAAAACTGAAGCTTTCTTT.

The J gene is TRBJ2-3, the V gene TRBV7-9; no clear D gene. The CDR3 runs to 15 residues. Germline CDR1 and CDR2: SEHNR and FQNEAQ (reference sequence). V dropped 2 bases and J dropped 1 base, with 10 bases sitting between them. The DNA of the CDR3 is TGTGCCAGCAGCTTATCAGGTTCCCGCACAGATACGCAGTATTTT. Translated: CASSLSGSRTDTQYF.

This chain uses TRBV7-3 with TRBJ1-5; maybe TRBD1 (5 bases). Trimming stripped 2 bases from V and 0 bases from J, with 20 bases between. CDR3 length equals 19 residues. CDR1 and CDR2 (germline): SGHTA, FQGTGA. The CDR3 region has the DNA TGTGCCAGCAGCTTAGTAGTTGGGCGACAGACATATAGCAATCAGCCCCAGCATTTT. Translation gives CASSLVVGRQTYSNQPQHF.

This clone occurred once. The chain employs TRBV29-1 and TRBJ2-1; D tentatively reads TRBD1 or TRBD2 (5 bases each). The CDR3 totals 14 residues. V was trimmed by 6 bases and J by 5 bases, leaving 17 bases between them. The germline V gene encodes CDR1 SQVTM and CDR2 ANQGSEA. CDR3 sequence reads: CSVRSGTGNNEQFF. Here the CDR3 DNA reads TGCAGCGTGCGCTCCGGGACGGGCAACAATGAGCAGTTCTTC.

The rearrangement uses TRBV19 and TRBJ1-2, with a weak D call TRBD1 (5 bases). This CDR3 comprises 14 residues. The V end was cut by 4 bases, the J end by 4 bases, with 13 bases between. Germline CDR1 and CDR2: LNHDA and SQIVND (reference sequence). CDR3: CASSNRQSPYGYTF. The CDR3 coding sequence is TGTGCCAGTAGTAACCGACAGAGCCCCTATGGCTACACCTTC. The full variable domain, its missing parts supplied by reference TRBV19 and TRBJ1-2, is DGGITQSPKYLFRKEGQNVTLSCEQNLNHDAMYWYRQDPGQGLRLIYYSQIVNDFQKGDIAEGYSVSREKKESFPLTVTSAQKNPTAFYLCASSNRQSPYGYTFGSGTRLTVV.

The chain combines TRBV5-1 with TRBJ1-5; D is possibly TRBD1 (5 bases). The CDR3 totals 15 residues. Germline values: CDR1 SGHRS, CDR2 YFSETQ. The ends were cut back, 0 bases at V and 2 bases at J, with 9 bases in the middle. Here the CDR3 DNA reads TGCGCCAGCAGCTTGGCCGGGGGTGGCAATCAGCCCCAGCATTTT. Translated: CASSLAGGGNQPQHF.